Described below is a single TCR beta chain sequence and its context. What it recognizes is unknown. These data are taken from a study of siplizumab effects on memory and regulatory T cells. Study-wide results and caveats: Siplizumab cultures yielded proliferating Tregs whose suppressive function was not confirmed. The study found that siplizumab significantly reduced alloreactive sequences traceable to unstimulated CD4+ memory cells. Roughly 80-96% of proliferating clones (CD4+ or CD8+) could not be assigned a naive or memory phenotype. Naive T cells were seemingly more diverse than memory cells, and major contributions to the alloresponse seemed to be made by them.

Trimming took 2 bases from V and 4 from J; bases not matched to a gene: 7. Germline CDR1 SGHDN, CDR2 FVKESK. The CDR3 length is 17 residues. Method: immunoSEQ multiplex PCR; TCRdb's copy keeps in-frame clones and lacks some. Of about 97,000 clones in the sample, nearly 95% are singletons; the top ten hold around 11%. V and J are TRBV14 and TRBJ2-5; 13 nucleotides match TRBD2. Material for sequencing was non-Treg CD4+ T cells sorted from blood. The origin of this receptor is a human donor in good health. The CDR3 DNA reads TGTGCCAGCAGCCAACAAGGACTAGCGGGAGTCCCAGAGACCCAGTACTTC. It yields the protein CASSQQGLAGVPETQYF. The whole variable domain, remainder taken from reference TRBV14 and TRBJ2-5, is EAGVTQFPSHSVIEKGQTVTLRCDPISGHDNLYWYRRVMGKEIKFLLHFVKESKQDESGMPNNRFLAERTGGTYSTLKVQPAELEDSGVYFCASSQQGLAGVPETQYFGPGTRLLVL.